In its sample, the clone carrying this T cell receptor beta chain was seen a few times. Antigen unknown. The sample originates from a study of regulatory T cells in long-lasting Graves disease. Findings and caveats of the study: The study found TRBV28, TRBJ1-2 and TRBJ2-5 favored in persistent disease.

Construction of TCR beta libraries relied on iRepertoire HTBI primers and on Arm-PCR targeting CDR3 regions. TCRdb called the multiplex PCR reads again in MiXCR, with one record for every CDR3 protein. The sample carries 350,000 to 450,000 distinct CDR3 sequences, 15% recorded once. Time point reported: newly diagnosed GD, antithyroid drugs for less than 3 months. PBMC-extracted RNA yielded the TCR library. This CDR3 spans 14 amino acids. Trimming took off 0 bases at V and 5 bases at J, with 10 bases between the two ends. The germline V gene encodes CDR1 ENHRY and CDR2 SYGVKD. The same sample was also studied in work on T cells in Graves' hyperthyroidism and ophthalmopathy.

This TCR was recovered from a woman younger than 45 with Graves disease. Material: peripheral blood mononuclear cells (PBMCs), obtained at new diagnosis, from a patient treated with antithyroid drugs. This sequence joins TRBV10-3 and TRBJ2-5; tentatively, D is TRBD1 (5 bases). CDR3 protein: CAISESLGRETQYF. The DNA of the CDR3 is TGTGCCATCAGTGAGTCTCTGGGGCGCGAGACCCAGTACTTC.